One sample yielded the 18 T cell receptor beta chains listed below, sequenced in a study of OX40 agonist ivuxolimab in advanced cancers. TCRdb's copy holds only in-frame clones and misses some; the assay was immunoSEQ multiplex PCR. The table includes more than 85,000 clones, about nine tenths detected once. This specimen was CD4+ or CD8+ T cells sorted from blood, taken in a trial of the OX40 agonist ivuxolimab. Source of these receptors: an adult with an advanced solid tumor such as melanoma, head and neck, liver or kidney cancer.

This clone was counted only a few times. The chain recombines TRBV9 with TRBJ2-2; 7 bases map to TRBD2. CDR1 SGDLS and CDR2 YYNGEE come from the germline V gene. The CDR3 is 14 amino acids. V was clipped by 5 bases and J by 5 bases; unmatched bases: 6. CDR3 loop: CASRPGLRTGELFF. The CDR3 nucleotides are TGTGCCAGCAGACCGGGACTAAGGACCGGGGAGCTGTTTTTT.

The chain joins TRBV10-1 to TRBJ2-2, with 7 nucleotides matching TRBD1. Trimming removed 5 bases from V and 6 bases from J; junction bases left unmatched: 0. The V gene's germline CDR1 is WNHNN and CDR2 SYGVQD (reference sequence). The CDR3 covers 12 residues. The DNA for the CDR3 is TGCGCCAGCAGTAGGGGGCCCGGGGAGCTGTTTTTT. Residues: CASSRGPGELFF.

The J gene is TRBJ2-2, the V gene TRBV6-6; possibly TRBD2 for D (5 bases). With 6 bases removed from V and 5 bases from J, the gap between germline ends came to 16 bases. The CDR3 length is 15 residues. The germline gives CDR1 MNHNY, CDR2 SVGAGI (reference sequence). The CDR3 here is CASSKDSLGTGELFF. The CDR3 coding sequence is TGTGCCAGCAGCAAGGACTCCCTCGGGACCGGGGAGCTGTTTTTT.

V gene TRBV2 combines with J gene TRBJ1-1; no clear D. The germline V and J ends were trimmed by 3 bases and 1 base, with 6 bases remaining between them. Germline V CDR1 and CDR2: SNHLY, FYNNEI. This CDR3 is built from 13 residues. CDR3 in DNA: TGTGCCAGCAGTGATTATCAGAACACTGAAGCTTTCTTT. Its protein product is CASSDYQNTEAFF.

CDR3 DNA: TGTGCCAGTAGTAAATGGACTAGGTCGAACGCAGATACGCAGTATTTT. Its protein is CASSKWTRSNADTQYF. The chain combines TRBV19 with TRBJ2-3, with 7 bases fitting TRBD2. V gave up 4 bases and J gave up 4 bases; unmatched junction bases: 11. From germline, CDR1 is LNHDA and CDR2 SQIVND (reference sequence). This CDR3 region has 16 residues. Full variable domain (rest looked up from reference TRBV19 and TRBJ2-3): DGGITQSPKYLFRKEGQNVTLSCEQNLNHDAMYWYRQDPGQGLRLIYYSQIVNDFQKGDIAEGYSVSREKKESFPLTVTSAQKNPTAFYLCASSKWTRSNADTQYFGPGTRLTVL.

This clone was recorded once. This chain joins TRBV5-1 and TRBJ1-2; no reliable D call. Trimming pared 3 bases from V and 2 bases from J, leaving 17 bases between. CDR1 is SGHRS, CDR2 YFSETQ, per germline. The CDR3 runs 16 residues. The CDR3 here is CASSSGPLAGNYGYTF. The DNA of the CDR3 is TGCGCCAGCAGCTCTGGCCCCCTCGCTGGAAACTATGGCTACACCTTC.

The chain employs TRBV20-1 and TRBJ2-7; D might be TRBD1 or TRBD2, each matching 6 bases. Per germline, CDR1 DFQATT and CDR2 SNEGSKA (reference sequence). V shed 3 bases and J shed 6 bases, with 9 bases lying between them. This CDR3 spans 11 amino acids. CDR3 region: CSASRGPEQYF. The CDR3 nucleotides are TGCAGTGCTAGTCGGGGGCCCGAGCAGTACTTC.

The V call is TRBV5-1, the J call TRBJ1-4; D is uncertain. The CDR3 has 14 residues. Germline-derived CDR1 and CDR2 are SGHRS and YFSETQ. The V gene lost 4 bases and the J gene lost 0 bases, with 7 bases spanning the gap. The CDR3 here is CASSNTATNEKLFF. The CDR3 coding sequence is TGCGCCAGCAGCAACACTGCAACTAATGAAAAACTGTTTTTT.

The CDR3, as DNA: TGTGCCAGCAGCTTAAACAGGGACTACGAGCAGTACTTC. It specifies CASSLNRDYEQYF. The chain couples TRBV7-2 to TRBJ2-7, with a tentative D call TRBD1 (6 bases). The CDR3 has 13 amino acids. In germline, CDR1 is SGHTA, CDR2 FQGNSA. Trimming cost V 2 bases and J 3 bases, with 8 bases left between them.

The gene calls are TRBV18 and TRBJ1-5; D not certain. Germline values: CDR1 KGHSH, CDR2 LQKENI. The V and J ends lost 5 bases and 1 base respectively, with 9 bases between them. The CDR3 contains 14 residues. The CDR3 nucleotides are TGTGCCAGCTCATCGGGAGCAAGCAATCAGCCCCAGCATTTT. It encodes CASSSGASNQPQHF.

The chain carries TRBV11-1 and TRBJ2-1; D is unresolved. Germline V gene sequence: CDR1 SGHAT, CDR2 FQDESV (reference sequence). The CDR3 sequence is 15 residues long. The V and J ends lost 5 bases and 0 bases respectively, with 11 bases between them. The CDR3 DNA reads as TGTGCCAGCAGCAGCAGAGTGCACTCCTACAATGAGCAGTTCTTC. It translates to CASSSRVHSYNEQFF.

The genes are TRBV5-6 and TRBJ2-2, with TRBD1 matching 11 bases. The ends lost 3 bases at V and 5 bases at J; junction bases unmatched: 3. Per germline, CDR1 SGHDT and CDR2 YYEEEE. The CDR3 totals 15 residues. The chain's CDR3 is CASSYRDRGTGELFF. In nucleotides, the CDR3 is TGTGCCAGCAGCTACCGGGACAGGGGGACCGGGGAGCTGTTTTTT.

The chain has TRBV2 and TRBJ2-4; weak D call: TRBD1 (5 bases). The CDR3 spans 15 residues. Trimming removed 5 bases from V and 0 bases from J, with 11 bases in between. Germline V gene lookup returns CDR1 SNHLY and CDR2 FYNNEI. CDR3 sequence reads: CASSLDSLAKNIQYF. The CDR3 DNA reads TGTGCCAGCAGTTTAGACAGTCTAGCCAAAAACATTCAGTACTTC.

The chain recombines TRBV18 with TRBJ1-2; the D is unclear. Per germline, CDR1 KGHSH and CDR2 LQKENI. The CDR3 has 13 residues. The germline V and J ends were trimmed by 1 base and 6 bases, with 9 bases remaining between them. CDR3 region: CASSPRSRDGYTF. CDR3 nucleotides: TGTGCCAGCTCACCACGTTCCCGAGATGGCTACACCTTC.

In DNA, the CDR3 is TGTGCCAGCAGCTTCAGGGGCTACGAGCAGTACTTC. Protein: CASSFRGYEQYF. The chain links TRBV5-4 to TRBJ2-7; D perhaps matches TRBD1 (6 bases). In germline, CDR1 is SGHNT, CDR2 YYREEE (reference sequence). V lost 2 bases, J lost 3 bases, and 6 bases lay in between. CDR3 size: 12 residues.

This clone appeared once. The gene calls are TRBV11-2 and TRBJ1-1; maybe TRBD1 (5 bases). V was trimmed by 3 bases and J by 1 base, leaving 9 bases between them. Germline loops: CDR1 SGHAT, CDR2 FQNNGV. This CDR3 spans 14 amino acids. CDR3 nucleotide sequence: TGTGCCAGCAGCTTGGCAGGACAGAACACTGAAGCTTTCTTT. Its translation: CASSLAGQNTEAFF.

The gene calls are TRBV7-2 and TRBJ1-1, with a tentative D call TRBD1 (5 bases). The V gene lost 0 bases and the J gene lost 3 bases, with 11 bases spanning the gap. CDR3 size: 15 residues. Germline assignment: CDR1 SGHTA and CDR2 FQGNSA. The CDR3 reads CASSLAFQGYTEAFF. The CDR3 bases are TGTGCCAGCAGCTTAGCGTTCCAGGGATACACTGAAGCTTTCTTT.

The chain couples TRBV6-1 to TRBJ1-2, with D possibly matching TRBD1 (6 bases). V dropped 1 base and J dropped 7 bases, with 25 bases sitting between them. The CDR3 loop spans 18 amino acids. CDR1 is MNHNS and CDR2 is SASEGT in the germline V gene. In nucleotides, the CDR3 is TGTGCCAGCAGTGAAGTTCTAGGGAGAGGGGGAGTGGCGGGTGGCTACACCTTC. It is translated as CASSEVLGRGGVAGGYTF.